A selection of T cell receptor beta chains follows, all from one sample in a study of beta chain features in type 1 diabetes. Repertoires were generated with immunoSEQ multiplex PCR, while TCRdb's copy carries only in-frame clones and drops some. Here the sample spans about 160,000 clones, approximately 8.4% being singletons. Sequenced input: central memory CD4+ T cells from blood. These TCRs come from a man aged 18 to 29 with type 1 diabetes. Each CDR3 is given with its conserved first and last residue. A D gene is named only where the DNA matches it firmly.

D gene,J gene,V gene,CDR3 protein
TRBD1,TRBJ1-2,TRBV10-3,CAIRKDRAYGYTF
NA,TRBJ2-2,TRBV18,CASSPYRDVTGELFF
TRBD2,TRBJ2-3,TRBV7-2,CASRVAGGTDTQYF
TRBD1,TRBJ2-1,TRBV6-6,CASSYRGPGYEQFF
NA,TRBJ1-4,TRBV7-9,CASRPQGGTNEKLFF
TRBD1,TRBJ2-1,TRBV30,CAWSVQWTGNNEQFF
TRBD2,TRBJ2-7,TRBV5-6,CASNQGLAYEQYF
NA,TRBJ1-5,TRBV30,CAWNIEGSQPQHF
NA,TRBJ1-5,TRBV2,CASSVEGFDQPQHF
NA,TRBJ1-2,TRBV11-2,CASSLDHRGLRGYTF
NA,TRBJ2-7,TRBV9,CASSDRDSSEQYF
NA,TRBJ1-1,TRBV2,CASSERVPMNTEAFF
TRBD1,TRBJ1-2,TRBV28,CASSQGQGYGYTF
NA,TRBJ2-1,TRBV28,CATVIALNYNEQFF
NA,TRBJ2-6,TRBV19,CASGTGANVLTF